These T cell receptor beta chains were read from a single sample in a study of T cells in Graves' hyperthyroidism and ophthalmopathy. TCRdb reprocessed the multiplex PCR reads via MiXCR and lists one record per CDR3 protein. This sample has some 700,000 distinct CDR3 sequences, with approximately 15% found just once. Sequences were obtained from blood. Receptors originate from a man aged 45-60 years with Graves' hyperthyroidism. Each CDR3 is given with its conserved first and last residue. The order of the fields is V gene, D gene, clone size, J gene, CDR3 DNA, CDR3 protein. A D gene is named only where the DNA matches it firmly. Rows may omit the clone size; those that give it use once, few, many or a size class.

v_gene: TRBV7-2
d_gene: .
abundance: many
j_gene: TRBJ1-1
CDR3nt: TGTGCCAGCAGCTTAGGAATCGGGGGAGACACTGAAGCTTTCTTT
CDR3aa: CASSLGIGGDTEAFF

v_gene: TRBV20-1
d_gene: TRBD1
abundance: few
j_gene: TRBJ2-2
CDR3nt: TGCAGTGCTCCCCAGGGGGCGAACACCGGGGAGCTGTTTTTT
CDR3aa: CSAPQGANTGELFF

v_gene: TRBV30
d_gene: .
abundance: many
j_gene: TRBJ1-3
CDR3nt: TGTGCCTGGAGTGGACGGGCTGGAAACACCATATATTTT
CDR3aa: CAWSGRAGNTIYF

v_gene: TRBV19
d_gene: TRBD2
abundance: few
j_gene: TRBJ2-1
CDR3nt: TGTGCCAGTAGTATAGGGTCTAGCGGGAGCACCTACAATGAGCAGTTCTTC
CDR3aa: CASSIGSSGSTYNEQFF

v_gene: TRBV7-9
d_gene: .
abundance: few
j_gene: TRBJ1-4
CDR3nt: TGTGCCAGCAGCGGGAGGGGGGCAGAGGAAAAACTGTTTTTT
CDR3aa: CASSGRGAEEKLFF

v_gene: TRBV18
d_gene: TRBD1
abundance: many
j_gene: TRBJ2-3
CDR3nt: TGTGCCAGCTCACAAAGGACAGGGGGCTACCCAGATACGCAGTATTTT
CDR3aa: CASSQRTGGYPDTQYF

v_gene: TRBV18
d_gene: TRBD1
abundance: many
j_gene: TRBJ2-7
CDR3nt: TGTGCCAGCTCACCTTCACCGGGACAGGAGACCTACGAGCAGTACTTC
CDR3aa: CASSPSPGQETYEQYF

v_gene: TRBV11-2
d_gene: .
abundance: .
j_gene: TRBJ1-1
CDR3nt: TGTGCCAGCAGTGCAACGGTTGGAGTTGGTACTGAAGCTTTCTTT
CDR3aa: CASSATVGVGTEAFF

v_gene: TRBV7-9
d_gene: TRBD2
abundance: few
j_gene: TRBJ2-3
CDR3nt: TGTGCCAGCAGCCGACTAGCGGGCGGAGGTAACACAGATACGCAGTATTTT
CDR3aa: CASSRLAGGGNTDTQYF

v_gene: TRBV6-2/TRBV6-3
d_gene: .
abundance: .
j_gene: TRBJ2-5
CDR3nt: TGTGCCAGCAGTCCGTCCTCCACATTAATCCTCCAAGAGACCCAGTACTTC
CDR3aa: CASSPSSTLILQETQYF

v_gene: TRBV28
d_gene: TRBD2
abundance: many
j_gene: TRBJ2-3
CDR3nt: TGTGCCAGCAGCCATTCGGGACTAGCGGGAGGGACAGATACGCAGTATTTT
CDR3aa: CASSHSGLAGGTDTQYF

v_gene: TRBV2
d_gene: .
abundance: many
j_gene: TRBJ2-5
CDR3nt: TGTGCCAGCAGGTCAACGACCCAGTACTTC
CDR3aa: CASRSTTQYF

v_gene: TRBV30
d_gene: TRBD2
abundance: .
j_gene: TRBJ2-3
CDR3nt: TGTGCCTGGAGTGTAGCGGGACTAGCGGGATCGAATACGCAGTATTTT
CDR3aa: CAWSVAGLAGSNTQYF

v_gene: TRBV7-2
d_gene: .
abundance: few
j_gene: TRBJ2-7
CDR3nt: TGTGCCAGCAGCTCTTTAGCGGTGAGCTCCTACGAGCAGTACTTC
CDR3aa: CASSSLAVSSYEQYF

v_gene: TRBV9
d_gene: TRBD2
abundance: few
j_gene: TRBJ2-7
CDR3nt: TGTGCCAGCAGCGGCCGGACTAGCGGGAGAGGAACACACGAGCAGTACTTC
CDR3aa: CASSGRTSGRGTHEQYF

v_gene: TRBV19
d_gene: TRBD1
abundance: few
j_gene: TRBJ2-3
CDR3nt: TGTGCCAGTAGTCGGTGGACAGGGGGCCGAGATACGCAGTATTTT
CDR3aa: CASSRWTGGRDTQYF

v_gene: TRBV3-1
d_gene: TRBD1
abundance: .
j_gene: TRBJ1-2
CDR3nt: TGTGCCAGCAGCCAAGTGGACAGGGACGATGGCTACACCTTC
CDR3aa: CASSQVDRDDGYTF

v_gene: TRBV7-3
d_gene: .
abundance: many
j_gene: TRBJ2-1
CDR3nt: TGTGCCAGCAGTCCTAGTTTTGTTCAGGAGCAGTTCTTC
CDR3aa: CASSPSFVQEQFF

v_gene: TRBV12-3/TRBV12-4
d_gene: .
abundance: many
j_gene: TRBJ1-3
CDR3nt: TGTGCCAGCAGTGGACGGGGGACCGGAAACACCACATATTTT
CDR3aa: CASSGRGTGNTTYF

v_gene: TRBV13
d_gene: .
abundance: many
j_gene: TRBJ2-7
CDR3nt: TGTGCCAGCAGCTTTCAGATTACCTACGAGCAGTACTTC
CDR3aa: CASSFQITYEQYF

v_gene: TRBV11-2
d_gene: TRBD1
abundance: many
j_gene: TRBJ2-2
CDR3nt: TGTGCCAGCAGCTTAAGACCCGGGACAGGGGGCCCCGGGGAGCTGTTTTTT
CDR3aa: CASSLRPGTGGPGELFF